Below, 16 T cell receptor beta chains from the same sample are listed, as sequenced in a study of blood T cell repertoires in COVID-19. Using immunoSEQ multiplex PCR, the repertoire was profiled, and TCRdb retains in-frame clones only, with some absent. Of 150,000 or so clones in the sample, around 89% were seen once. Sequencing used peripheral blood. The receptor source for this set is a man aged 18 to 29 with COVID-19, enrolled during active disease.

The chain carries TRBV21-1 and TRBJ2-7; the table names TRBD1, a call not compared with the DNA. TRBV21-1 is marked as a pseudogene. The CDR3 sequence is 16 residues long. The CDR3 bases are TGTGCCAGCAGCAAACGTTGTAGGGGGCCTTTCTACGAGCAGTACTTC. Amino acid sequence: CASSKRCRGPFYEQYF.

The chain has TRBV9 and TRBJ2-2; TRBD2 might be the D (5 bases). This CDR3 region has 13 residues. V lost 4 bases to trimming and J lost 8 bases, with 12 bases between them. Germline V gene data show CDR1 as SGDLS and CDR2 as YYNGEE. CDR3 loop: CASSLRGRGELFF. The CDR3 nucleotides are TGTGCCAGCAGCCTTCGGGGTCGAGGGGAGCTGTTTTTT. The entire variable domain, with the rest obtained from reference TRBV9 and TRBJ2-2, is as follows: DSGVTQTPKHLITATGQRVTLRCSPRSGDLSVYWYQQSLDQGLQFLIQYYNGEERAKGNILERFSAQQFPDLHSELNLSSLELGDSALYFCASSLRGRGELFFGEGSRLTVL.

The chain couples TRBV11-2 to TRBJ1-1; possibly TRBD1 for D (6 bases). Germline lookup yields CDR1 SGHAT and CDR2 FQNNGV. The V and J ends lost 4 bases and 4 bases respectively, with 13 bases between them. This CDR3 has 14 amino acids. This CDR3 is CASSSTGFVTEAFF. CDR3 DNA: TGTGCCAGCAGCTCCACAGGGTTCGTCACTGAAGCTTTCTTT.

The chain uses TRBV2 and TRBJ1-1; 9 bases agree with TRBD1. The CDR3 contains 13 residues. Germline CDR1 is SNHLY and CDR2 is FYNNEI. Germline trimming cut 6 bases from V and 10 bases from J; bases unmatched to any gene: 9. The CDR3 region has the DNA TGTGCCAGCAGCCGGGGGGGACAGGGTAGAGCTTTCTTT. Its translation is CASSRGGQGRAFF.

The gene calls are TRBV30 and TRBJ1-2, with D possibly TRBD1 on 5 matching bases. This CDR3 region has 15 residues. The V gene lost 0 bases and the J gene lost 4 bases, with 15 bases spanning the gap. Germline lookup yields CDR1 GTSNPN and CDR2 SVGIG (reference sequence). CDR3 in amino acids: CAWSVFGRAIYGYTF. The CDR3 region has the DNA TGTGCCTGGAGTGTATTTGGCAGGGCTATCTATGGCTACACCTTC. Variable domain in full (rest from reference TRBV30 and TRBJ1-2): SQTIHQWPATLVQPVGSPLSLECTVEGTSNPNLYWYRQAAGRGLQLLFYSVGIGQISSEVPQNLSASRPQDRQFILSSKKLLLSDSGFYLCAWSVFGRAIYGYTFGSGTRLTVV.

The chain links TRBV27 to TRBJ2-7; 8 bases are a match to TRBD1. Germline V gene sequence: CDR1 MNHEY, CDR2 SMNVEV (reference sequence). V lost 5 bases and J lost 2; bases outside the gene matches: 17. The CDR3 is made up of 18 amino acids. In DNA, the CDR3 is TGTGCCAGCAGTCCTTCCCCCGTCGGACAGGGCTTTACCTACGAGCAGTACTTC. Its translation is CASSPSPVGQGFTYEQYF.

A few counts support this clone. The rearrangement joins TRBV7-9 to TRBJ1-3, with no clear D. Trimming left V 1 base short and J 0 bases short, with 10 bases between. Germline CDR1 SEHNR, CDR2 FQNEAQ (reference sequence). The length of the CDR3 is 16 residues. This CDR3 is CASSLVLADSGNTIYF. The CDR3 DNA is TGTGCCAGCAGCTTAGTCTTGGCCGACTCTGGAAACACCATATATTTT.

This clone was seen only a few times. The sample carries other DNA sequences with the same CDR3. The J gene is TRBJ1-2, the V gene TRBV4-3; D call uncertain. The CDR3 length is 13 residues. Trimming shortened V by 0 bases and J by 1 base, and 3 bases separated the two germline ends. The germline V gene encodes CDR1 LGHNA and CDR2 YSLEER. The CDR3 loop reads CASSQELNYGYTF. CDR3 nucleotides: TGCGCCAGCAGCCAAGAACTTAACTATGGCTACACCTTC.

This chain links TRBV19 with TRBJ2-3, with D possibly matching TRBD2 (5 bases). Trimming cost V 5 bases and J 8 bases, with 14 bases left between them. The CDR3 has 13 residues. Per germline, CDR1 LNHDA and CDR2 SQIVND (reference sequence). The CDR3 region is CASSSNPRVTQYF. CDR3 in DNA: TGTGCCAGTAGTTCCAACCCGAGGGTTACGCAGTATTTT.

The chain employs TRBV29-1 and TRBJ2-3; TRBD2 is a possible D gene (7 bases). The CDR3 runs 13 residues. Germline CDR1 is SQVTM and CDR2 is ANQGSEA. The ends were cut back, 7 bases at V and 5 bases at J, with 16 bases in the middle. CDR3 loop: CSAEGGVRDTQYF. The CDR3 DNA reads as TGCAGCGCGGAGGGGGGGGTAAGAGATACGCAGTATTTT.

V is TRBV21-1 and J is TRBJ2-7; TRBD1, the table's D call, was not compared with the DNA. TRBV21-1 is an annotated pseudogene. The CDR3 runs 18 residues. CDR3 protein: CASSKDWVPKGQSYEQYF. CDR3 DNA sequence: TGTGCCAGCAGCAAAGATTGGGTTCCGAAAGGACAGTCCTACGAGCAGTACTTC.

This CDR3 reads CASSGQGYTGELFF. CDR3 DNA: TGTGCCAGCAGCGGACAGGGGTACACCGGGGAGCTGTTTTTT. The rearrangement joins TRBV13 to TRBJ2-2, with TRBD1 matching over 9 bases. The CDR3 runs 14 residues. Germline V gives CDR1 PRHDT, CDR2 FYEKMQ (reference sequence). V dropped 5 bases and J dropped 3; count of bases not matched to a gene: 1.

The rearrangement links TRBV5-1 to TRBJ1-3; D gene unclear. Trimming removed 2 bases at V and 0 bases at J, with 12 bases between. Germline loops: CDR1 SGHRS, CDR2 YFSETQ. The CDR3 length is 16 residues. The chain's CDR3 is CASSLSRAGSGNTIYF. CDR3 bases: TGCGCCAGCAGCTTAAGCCGAGCTGGCTCTGGAAACACCATATATTTT.

The rearrangement links TRBV24-1 to TRBJ2-3; 10 nucleotides line up with TRBD2. The germline V gene has CDR1 KGHDR and CDR2 SFDVKD. J lost 0 bases, V lost 4 bases, and 9 bases had no gene match. The CDR3 extends over 18 amino acids. Here the CDR3 reads CATSDRRTSGYSTDTQYF. CDR3 DNA sequence: TGTGCCACCAGTGACCGAAGGACTAGCGGATATAGCACAGATACGCAGTATTTT.

The rearrangement uses TRBV27 and TRBJ2-5; 11 nucleotides line up with TRBD2. The CDR3 sequence is 18 residues long. Germline assignment: CDR1 MNHEY and CDR2 SMNVEV (reference sequence). J was trimmed by 1 base and V by 1 base; bases with no gene match: 8. Written as DNA, the CDR3 is TGTGCCAGCAGTTTATTGTCTAGCGGGAGGCAGTTCCAAGAGACCCAGTACTTC. Its translation: CASSLLSSGRQFQETQYF.

The chain has TRBV27 and TRBJ2-1; TRBD2 agrees at 10 bases. There are 16 residues in the CDR3. J was trimmed by 9 bases and V by 1 base; bases with no gene match: 9. Germline CDR1 and CDR2: MNHEY and SMNVEV (reference sequence). The CDR3 nucleotides are TGTGCCAGCAGTTTATACCCTAGCGGGAGTCGGGGTGAGCAGTTCTTC. Amino acids: CASSLYPSGSRGEQFF.